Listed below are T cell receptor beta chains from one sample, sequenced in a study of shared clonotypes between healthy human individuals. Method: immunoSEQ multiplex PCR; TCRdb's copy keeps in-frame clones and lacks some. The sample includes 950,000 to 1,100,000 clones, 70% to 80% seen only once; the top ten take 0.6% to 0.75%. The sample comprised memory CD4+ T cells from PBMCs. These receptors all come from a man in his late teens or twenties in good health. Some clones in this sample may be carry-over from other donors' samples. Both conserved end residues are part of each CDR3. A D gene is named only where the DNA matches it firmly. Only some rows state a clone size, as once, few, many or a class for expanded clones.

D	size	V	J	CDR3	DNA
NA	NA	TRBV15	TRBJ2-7	CATSRDRGYEQYF	TGTGCCACCAGCAGAGATCGGGGGTACGAGCAGTACTTC
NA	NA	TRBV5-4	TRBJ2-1	CASSLAWQGGYNEQFF	TGTGCCAGCAGCTTGGCTTGGCAGGGGGGGTACAATGAGCAGTTCTTC
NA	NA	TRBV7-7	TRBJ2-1	CASSLEETQDYNEQFF	TGTGCCAGCAGCTTAGAGGAGACACAGGACTACAATGAGCAGTTCTTC
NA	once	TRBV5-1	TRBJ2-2	CASSLMAVGNTGELFF	TGCGCCAGCAGCTTGATGGCGGTTGGGAACACCGGGGAGCTGTTTTTT
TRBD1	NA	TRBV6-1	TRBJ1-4	CASLTRDRSNEKLFF	TGTGCCAGCCTTACCCGGGACAGATCTAATGAAAAACTGTTTTTT
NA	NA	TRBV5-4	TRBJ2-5	CASSLRGDLQETQYF	TGTGCCAGCAGCTTGCGGGGAGACCTCCAAGAGACCCAGTACTTC
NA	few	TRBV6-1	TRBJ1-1	CASSGGSLGWDTEAFF	TGTGCCAGCAGTGGAGGTTCTTTAGGGTGGGACACTGAAGCTTTCTTT
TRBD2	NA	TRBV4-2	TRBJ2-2	CASSQGLAGSGELFF	TGTGCCAGCAGCCAAGGGCTAGCGGGCTCTGGGGAGCTGTTTTTT
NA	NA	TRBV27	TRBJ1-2	CASSLKGNLDGYTF	TGTGCCAGCAGTTTAAAGGGGAACCTCGATGGCTACACCTTC
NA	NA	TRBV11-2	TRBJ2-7	CASSLVIELDEQYF	TGTGCCAGCAGCTTAGTGATAGAGTTAGACGAGCAGTACTTC
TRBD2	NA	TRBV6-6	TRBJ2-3	CASSTTSGILSDTQYF	TGTGCCAGCAGTACAACTAGCGGGATACTGTCAGATACGCAGTATTTT
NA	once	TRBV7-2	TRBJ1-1	CASSPRYEAFF	TGTGCCAGCAGCCCCAGATACGAAGCTTTCTTT
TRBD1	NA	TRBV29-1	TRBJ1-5	CSAVTGTGKKPQHF	TGCAGCGCTGTAACCGGGACAGGGAAAAAGCCCCAGCATTTT
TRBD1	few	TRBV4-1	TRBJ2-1	CASSQTPGQGSLEQFF	TGCGCCAGCAGCCAAACACCGGGACAGGGTTCTCTTGAGCAGTTCTTC
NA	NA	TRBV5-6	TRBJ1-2	CASSLGTGGYTF	TGTGCCAGCAGCTTGGGTACGGGTGGCTACACCTTC
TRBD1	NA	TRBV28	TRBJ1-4	CASTMGGQGWEKLFF	TGTGCCAGCACCATGGGGGGACAGGGCTGGGAAAAACTGTTTTTT
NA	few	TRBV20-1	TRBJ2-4	CSADTKNIQYF	TGCAGTGCTGACACCAAAAACATTCAGTACTTC
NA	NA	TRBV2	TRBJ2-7	CASSEGLLGRLGYEQYF	TGTGCCAGCAGTGAAGGTCTGCTGGGGCGTTTAGGGTACGAGCAGTACTTC
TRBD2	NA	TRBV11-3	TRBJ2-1	CASSLRTSGGNEQFF	TGTGCCAGCAGCCTGAGGACTAGCGGGGGGAATGAGCAGTTCTTC
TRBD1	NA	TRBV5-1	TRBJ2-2	CASSGTTGSGTGELFF	TGCGCCAGCAGCGGGACGACAGGGTCGGGCACCGGGGAGCTGTTTTTT
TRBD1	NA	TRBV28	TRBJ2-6	CASRPPGTGVSGANVLTF	TGTGCCAGCAGACCCCCCGGGACAGGGGTTTCTGGGGCCAACGTCCTGACTTTC
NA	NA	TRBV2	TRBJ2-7	CASSGASGEQYF	TGTGCCAGCAGTGGGGCCTCGGGCGAGCAGTACTTC
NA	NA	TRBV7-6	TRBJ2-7	CASSRLSQGDEQYF	TGTGCCAGCAGCCGCCTGAGTCAGGGTGACGAGCAGTACTTC
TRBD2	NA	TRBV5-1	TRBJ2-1	CASSITKGLAGGNEQFF	TGCGCCAGCAGCATCACCAAGGGACTAGCGGGAGGGAATGAGCAGTTCTTC
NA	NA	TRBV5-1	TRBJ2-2	CASSSQTGVGTGELFF	TGCGCCAGCAGCAGTCAGACAGGAGTTGGCACCGGGGAGCTGTTTTTT
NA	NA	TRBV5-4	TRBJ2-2	CASSLGGRAGTGELFF	TGTGCCAGCAGCTTGGGTGGGCGGGCAGGCACCGGGGAGCTGTTTTTT